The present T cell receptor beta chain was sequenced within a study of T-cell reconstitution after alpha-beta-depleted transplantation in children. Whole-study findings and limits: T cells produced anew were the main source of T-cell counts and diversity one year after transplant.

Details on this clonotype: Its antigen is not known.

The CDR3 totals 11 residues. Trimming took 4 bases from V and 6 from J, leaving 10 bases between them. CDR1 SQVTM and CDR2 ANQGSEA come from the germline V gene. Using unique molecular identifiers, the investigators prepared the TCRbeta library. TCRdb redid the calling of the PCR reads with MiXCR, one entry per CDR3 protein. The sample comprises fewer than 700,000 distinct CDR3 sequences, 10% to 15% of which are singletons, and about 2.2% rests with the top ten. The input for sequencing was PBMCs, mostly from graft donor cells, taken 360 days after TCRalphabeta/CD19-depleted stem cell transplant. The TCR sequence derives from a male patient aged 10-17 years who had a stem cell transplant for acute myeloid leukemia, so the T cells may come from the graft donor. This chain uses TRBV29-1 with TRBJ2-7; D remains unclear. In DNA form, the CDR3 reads TGCAGCGTTGTTGCCCTCGGCGAGCAGTACTTC. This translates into CSVVALGEQYF.